This T cell receptor beta chain was obtained from a study of control samples from healthy donors and cancer patients (dated by TCRdb to the early 2020s). The germline V gene encodes CDR1 LGHDT and CDR2 YNNKEL (reference sequence). V and J are truncated by 8 bases and 1 base respectively, leaving an intervening sequence of 10 bases. The CDR3 runs 13 amino acids, cysteine and phenylalanine included. Only the CDR3 DNA is retained, 39 bases long and in frame from the first base. Details on this clone: Its antigen is still unknown. There are no base qualities to consult, and no much larger clone falls within one base.

Preparation of the library involved the immunoSEQ multiplex PCR assay. TCRdb provides this immuneACCESS table in a form limited to in-frame rearrangements. Some clones are lacking; in checked studies, under half of them reflect an unresolved V gene, and why the rest are absent is not known. The sample data list approximately 170,000 clones, and about 90% of these were observed just once. The ten largest clones add up to approximately 0.7% of the sample. The sample was blood. The chain employs TRBV3-1 (or the pseudogene TRBV3-2) and TRBJ2-3; the D region possibly corresponds to TRBD2 (6 bases align). This TCR came from a woman between 25 and 40 years old in good health. The base sequence is TGTGCCAGCGGACCGGGGGGCACAGATACGCAGTATTTT. It encodes CASGPGGTDTQYF.